This passage covers 18 T cell receptor beta chains from one sample sequenced in a study of blood T cell repertoires in COVID-19. Assay used: immunoSEQ multiplex PCR; TCRdb lists only in-frame clones, some missing. The data hold about 100,000 clones, with 86% observed a single time. The material sequenced was peripheral blood. These receptors originate from a man aged 80 or over with acute or convalescent COVID-19.

The chain links TRBV5-5 to TRBJ2-1; D is undetermined. Trimming shortened V by 0 bases and J by 1 base, and 8 bases separated the two germline ends. The CDR3 is made up of 15 amino acids. Germline V lookup: CDR1 SGHKS, CDR2 YYEKEE (reference sequence). CDR3 DNA sequence: TGTGCCAGCAGCTTGGGCGGAAATTCCTACAATGAGCAGTTCTTC. Encoded protein: CASSLGGNSYNEQFF.

This clone was observed a single time. The chain couples TRBV23-1 to TRBJ2-7, with 13 bases lining up with TRBD2. TRBV23-1 is an ORF, and what it does is uncertain. The CDR3 is 18 amino acids. The J segment lost 2 bases and the V segment lost 4 bases, leaving 11 bases of the junction unmatched. The CDR3 DNA sequence: TGCGCCAGCAGTCCATCCGGGACTAGCGGGATTGGGACCTACGAGCAGTACTTC. Residues: CASSPSGTSGIGTYEQYF.

The chain employs TRBV4-3 and TRBJ2-7; 12 bases map to TRBD2. The CDR3 consists of 17 residues. V was pared by 0 bases and J by 2 bases, with 5 bases of the junction left unmatched. CDR1 is LGHNA and CDR2 is YSLEER in the germline V gene. CDR3 sequence reads: CASSQEVTSGSAYEQYF. CDR3 nucleotides: TGCGCCAGCAGCCAAGAAGTGACTAGCGGGAGCGCCTACGAGCAGTACTTC.

This chain uses TRBV6-5 with TRBJ2-1, with D perhaps matching TRBD2 (5 bases). With 7 bases removed from V and 0 bases from J, the gap between germline ends came to 10 bases. Per germline, CDR1 MNHEY and CDR2 SVGAGI. The CDR3 has 14 amino acids. The CDR3 DNA is TGTGCCAGCACCCGGACTCCCTCCTACAATGAGCAGTTCTTC. It codes for CASTRTPSYNEQFF.

This clone occurred a few times. The J gene is TRBJ2-1, the V gene TRBV20-1, with TRBD1 matching 9 bases. The CDR3 length is 16 residues. CDR1 is DFQATT, CDR2 SNEGSKA, per germline (reference sequence). The V gene end was trimmed by 3 bases and the J gene end by 1 base; junction bases not matched to a gene: 7. CDR3 amino acids: CSASGDRAASYNEQFF. CDR3 DNA sequence: TGCAGTGCTAGTGGGGACAGGGCGGCGTCCTACAATGAGCAGTTCTTC.

The chain joins TRBV19 to TRBJ1-1; D is ambiguous. This CDR3 has 13 amino acids. Germline-derived CDR1 and CDR2 are LNHDA and SQIVND (reference sequence). The V and J ends lost 5 bases and 1 base respectively, with 8 bases between them. The CDR3 is CASSQTANTEAFF. In nucleotides, the CDR3 is TGTGCCAGTAGTCAAACAGCGAACACTGAAGCTTTCTTT. Complete variable domain (other parts from reference TRBV19 and TRBJ1-1): DGGITQSPKYLFRKEGQNVTLSCEQNLNHDAMYWYRQDPGQGLRLIYYSQIVNDFQKGDIAEGYSVSREKKESFPLTVTSAQKNPTAFYLCASSQTANTEAFFGQGTRLTVV.

The J gene is TRBJ2-5, the V gene TRBV27, with a weak D call TRBD1 (6 bases). Trimming left V 6 bases short and J 4 bases short, with 18 bases between. Per germline, CDR1 MNHEY and CDR2 SMNVEV (reference sequence). The CDR3 runs to 15 residues. The CDR3: CASSRQRGTIETQYF. The DNA of the CDR3 is TGTGCCAGCAGCCGACAGAGGGGGACGATAGAGACCCAGTACTTC.

The CDR3 nucleotides are TGTGCCAGCAGCTTAGCGCCAGGGTCTTATCAGCCCCAGCATTTT. Protein: CASSLAPGSYQPQHF. V gene TRBV7-2 combines with J gene TRBJ1-5, with TRBD1 as a possible D gene (5 bases). Trimming took 0 bases from V and 5 from J, leaving 11 bases between them. The CDR3 length is 15 residues. The germline V gene encodes CDR1 SGHTA and CDR2 FQGNSA.

The chain couples TRBV6-6 to TRBJ1-2; D gene ambiguous. CDR1 MNHNY and CDR2 SVGAGI come from the germline V gene (reference sequence). There are 11 residues in the CDR3. V lost 7 bases and J lost 8, with 11 bases in between. The CDR3 bases are TGTGCCAGCATCCAGCGCGACGGCTACACCTTC. Amino acids: CASIQRDGYTF.

The table lists this clone with a few counts. The gene calls are TRBV5-4 and TRBJ2-6; 7 positions agree with TRBD1. The CDR3 is 15 residues long. Trimming cost V 4 bases and J 0 bases; bases outside gene matches: 1. Looked up from germline, CDR1 is SGHNT and CDR2 is YYREEE (reference sequence). In DNA form, the CDR3 reads TGTGCCAGCAGCCGACAGGGCTCTGGGGCCAACGTCCTGACTTTC. Amino acids: CASSRQGSGANVLTF.

CDR3 in amino acids: CASSPTSYNEQFF. CDR3 DNA sequence: TGTGCCAGCAGTCCGACTAGCTACAATGAGCAGTTCTTC. The V gene is TRBV7-2, the J gene TRBJ2-1; a weak D match, TRBD2 (6 bases). The V gene lost 6 bases and the J gene lost 3 bases, with 9 bases spanning the gap. The V gene's germline CDR1 is SGHTA and CDR2 FQGNSA. CDR3 length: 13 residues.

This sequence joins TRBV11-3 and TRBJ2-1; weak D call: TRBD1 (5 bases). Germline CDR1 is SGHNT and CDR2 is YENEEA. This CDR3 has 13 residues. The V end was cut by 2 bases, the J end by 10 bases, with 12 bases between. The CDR3 reads CASSLRGRGEQFF. The CDR3 nucleotides read TGTGCCAGCAGCTTAAGGGGTAGGGGCGAGCAGTTCTTC.

The chain employs TRBV27 and TRBJ2-1; 10 bases agree with TRBD2. V was pared by 2 bases and J by 5 bases, with 3 bases of the junction left unmatched. The CDR3 runs 15 residues. Per the germline V gene, CDR1 is MNHEY and CDR2 is SMNVEV (reference sequence). This CDR3 reads CASSLLAGAHNEQFF. The CDR3 nucleotides are TGTGCCAGCAGTTTACTAGCGGGAGCCCACAATGAGCAGTTCTTC.

This rearrangement joins TRBV27 to TRBJ2-5; 9 bases fit TRBD1. Unmatched junction bases numbered 5, after V lost 2 bases and J lost 4 bases. Germline values: CDR1 MNHEY, CDR2 SMNVEV (reference sequence). CDR3 length: 15 residues. CDR3: CASSLITGGRETQYF. CDR3 sequence (DNA): TGTGCCAGCAGTTTAATAACAGGGGGCCGAGAGACCCAGTACTTC.

The genes are TRBV11-2 and TRBJ2-5, with 9 positions matching TRBD2. With V trimmed by 8 bases and J by 11 bases, 15 bases remained unmatched. Germline values: CDR1 SGHAT, CDR2 FQNNGV. The CDR3 contains 14 residues. In nucleotides, the CDR3 is TGTGCCAGCCGAGCGGGGCTAGCGGGGAGAGAGCAGTACTTC. Translated: CASRAGLAGREQYF.

This chain joins TRBV2 and TRBJ2-1, with D unclear. This CDR3 is built from 13 residues. Germline CDR1 is SNHLY and CDR2 is FYNNEI. V shed 5 bases and J shed 9 bases, with 14 bases lying between them. This CDR3 is CASSPTAVGEQFF. The CDR3 DNA reads TGTGCCAGCAGTCCAACGGCGGTGGGTGAGCAGTTCTTC.

The chain links TRBV6-5 to TRBJ2-7; D possibly corresponds to TRBD2 (6 bases). The length of the CDR3 is 15 residues. Trimming removed 6 bases from V and 5 bases from J, with 20 bases in between. CDR1 MNHEY and CDR2 SVGAGI come from the germline V gene. CDR3 residues: CASRTGGSPRNEQYF. The CDR3, as DNA: TGTGCCAGCAGGACTGGGGGGTCCCCCAGGAACGAGCAGTACTTC.

The chain has TRBV7-3 and TRBJ2-3; 8 positions match TRBD1. The V gene end was trimmed by 5 bases and the J gene end by 0 bases; junction bases not matched to a gene: 4. Per the germline V gene, CDR1 is SGHTA and CDR2 is FQGTGA. The CDR3 sequence is 15 residues long. The DNA for the CDR3 is TGTGCCAGCAGCCCACGGACAGGGAGCACAGATACGCAGTATTTT. The encoded protein is CASSPRTGSTDTQYF.